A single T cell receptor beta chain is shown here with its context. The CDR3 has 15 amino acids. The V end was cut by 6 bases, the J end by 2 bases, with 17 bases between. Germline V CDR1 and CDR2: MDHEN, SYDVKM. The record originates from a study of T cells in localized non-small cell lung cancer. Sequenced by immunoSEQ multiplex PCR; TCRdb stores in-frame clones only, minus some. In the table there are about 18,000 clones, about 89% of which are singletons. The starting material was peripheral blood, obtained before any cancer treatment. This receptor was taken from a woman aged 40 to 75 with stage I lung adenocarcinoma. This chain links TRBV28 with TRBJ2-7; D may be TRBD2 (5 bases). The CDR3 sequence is CASREAGPSTYEQYF. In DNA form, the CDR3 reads TGTGCCAGCAGAGAGGCGGGCCCTTCAACCTACGAGCAGTACTTC.